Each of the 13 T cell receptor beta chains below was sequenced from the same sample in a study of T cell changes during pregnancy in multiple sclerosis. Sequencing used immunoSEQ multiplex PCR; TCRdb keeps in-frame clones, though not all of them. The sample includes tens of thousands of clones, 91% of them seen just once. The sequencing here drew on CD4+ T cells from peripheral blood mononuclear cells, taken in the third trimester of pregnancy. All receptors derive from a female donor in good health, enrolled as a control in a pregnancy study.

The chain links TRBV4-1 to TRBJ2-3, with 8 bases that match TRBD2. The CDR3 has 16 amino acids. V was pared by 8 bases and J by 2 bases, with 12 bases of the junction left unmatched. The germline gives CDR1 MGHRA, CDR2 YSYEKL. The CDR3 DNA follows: TGCGCCAGCTCTATGTTGGGGCGGGGGGACACAGATACGCAGTATTTT. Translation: CASSMLGRGDTDTQYF.

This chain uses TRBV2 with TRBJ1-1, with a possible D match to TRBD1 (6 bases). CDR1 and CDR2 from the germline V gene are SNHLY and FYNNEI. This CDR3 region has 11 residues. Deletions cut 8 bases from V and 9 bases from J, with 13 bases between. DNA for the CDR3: TGTGCCAGCCGACAGGAGGCCCAAGCTTTCTTT. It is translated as CASRQEAQAFF.

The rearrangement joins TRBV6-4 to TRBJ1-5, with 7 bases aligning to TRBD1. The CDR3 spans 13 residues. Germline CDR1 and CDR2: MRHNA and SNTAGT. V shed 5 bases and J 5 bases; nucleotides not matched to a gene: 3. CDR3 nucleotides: TGTGCCAGCAGTCGAGACAGGGATCAGCCCCAGCATTTT. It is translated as CASSRDRDQPQHF.

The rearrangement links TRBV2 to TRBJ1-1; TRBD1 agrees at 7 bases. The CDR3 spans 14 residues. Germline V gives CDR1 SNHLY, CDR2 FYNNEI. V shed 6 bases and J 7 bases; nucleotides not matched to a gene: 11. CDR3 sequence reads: CASRATQGQNEAFF. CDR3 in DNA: TGTGCCAGCAGGGCCACACAGGGGCAGAATGAAGCTTTCTTT. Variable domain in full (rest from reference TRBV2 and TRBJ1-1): EPEVTQTPSHQVTQMGQEVILRCVPISNHLYFYWYRQILGQKVEFLVSFYNNEISEKSEIFDDQFSVERPDGSNFTLKIRSTKLEDSAMYFCASRATQGQNEAFFGQGTRLTVV.

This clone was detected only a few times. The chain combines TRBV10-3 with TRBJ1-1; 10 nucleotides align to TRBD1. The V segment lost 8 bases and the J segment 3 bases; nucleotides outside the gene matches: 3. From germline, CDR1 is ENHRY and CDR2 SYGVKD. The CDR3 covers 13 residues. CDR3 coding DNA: TGTGCCATCGGGACAGGGGAGGACACTGAAGCTTTCTTT. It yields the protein CAIGTGEDTEAFF.

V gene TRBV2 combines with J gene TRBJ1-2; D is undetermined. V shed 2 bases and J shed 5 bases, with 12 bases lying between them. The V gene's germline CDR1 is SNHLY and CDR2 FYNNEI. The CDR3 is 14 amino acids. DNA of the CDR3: TGTGCCAGCAGTGAATTGGTCAGCGGATATGGCTACACCTTC. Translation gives CASSELVSGYGYTF.

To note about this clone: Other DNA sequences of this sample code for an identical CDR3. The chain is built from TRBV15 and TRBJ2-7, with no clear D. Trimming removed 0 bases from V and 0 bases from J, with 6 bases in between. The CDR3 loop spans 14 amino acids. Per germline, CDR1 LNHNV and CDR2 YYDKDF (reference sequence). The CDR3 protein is CATSRDRSSYEQYF. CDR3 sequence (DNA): TGTGCCACCAGCAGAGACAGGTCCTCCTACGAGCAGTACTTC.

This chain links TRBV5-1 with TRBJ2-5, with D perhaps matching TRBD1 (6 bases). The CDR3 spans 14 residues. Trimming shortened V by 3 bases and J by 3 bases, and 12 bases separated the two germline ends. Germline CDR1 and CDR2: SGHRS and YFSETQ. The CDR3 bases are TGCGCCAGCAGCTCCGGGACACCCAAAGAGACCCAGTACTTC. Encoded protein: CASSSGTPKETQYF.

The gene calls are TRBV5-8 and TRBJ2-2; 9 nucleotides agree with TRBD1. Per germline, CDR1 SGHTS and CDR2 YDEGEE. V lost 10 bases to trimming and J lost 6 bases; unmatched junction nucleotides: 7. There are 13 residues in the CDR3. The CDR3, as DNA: TGTGCCCCCCGGGACAGGGTGCCCGGGGAGCTGTTTTTT. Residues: CAPRDRVPGELFF. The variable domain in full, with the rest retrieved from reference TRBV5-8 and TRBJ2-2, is EAGVTQSPTHLIKTRGQQATLRCSPISGHTSVYWYQQALGLGLQFLLWYDEGEERNRGNFPPRFSGRQFPNYSSELNVNALELEDSALYLCAPRDRVPGELFFGEGSRLTVL.

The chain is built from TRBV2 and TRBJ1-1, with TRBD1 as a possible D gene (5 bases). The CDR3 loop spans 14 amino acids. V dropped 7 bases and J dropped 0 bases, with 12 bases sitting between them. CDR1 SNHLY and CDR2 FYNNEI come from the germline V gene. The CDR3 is CASMLGGVNTEAFF. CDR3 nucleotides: TGTGCCAGCATGCTCGGGGGAGTGAACACTGAAGCTTTCTTT. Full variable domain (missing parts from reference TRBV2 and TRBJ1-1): EPEVTQTPSHQVTQMGQEVILRCVPISNHLYFYWYRQILGQKVEFLVSFYNNEISEKSEIFDDQFSVERPDGSNFTLKIRSTKLEDSAMYFCASMLGGVNTEAFFGQGTRLTVV.

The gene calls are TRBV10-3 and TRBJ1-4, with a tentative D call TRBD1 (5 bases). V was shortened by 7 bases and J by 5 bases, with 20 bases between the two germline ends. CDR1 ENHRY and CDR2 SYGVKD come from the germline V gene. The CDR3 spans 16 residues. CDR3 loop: CAIMKGQGTPNEKLFF. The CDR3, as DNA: TGTGCCATCATGAAGGGGCAGGGAACACCAAATGAAAAACTGTTTTTT.

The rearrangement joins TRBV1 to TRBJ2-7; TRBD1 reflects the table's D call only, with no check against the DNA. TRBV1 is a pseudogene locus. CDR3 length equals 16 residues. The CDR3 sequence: CTSSQDRGHRDHEQYF. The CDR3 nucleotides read TGCACCAGCAGCCAAGATAGGGGCCACAGAGACCACGAGCAGTACTTC.

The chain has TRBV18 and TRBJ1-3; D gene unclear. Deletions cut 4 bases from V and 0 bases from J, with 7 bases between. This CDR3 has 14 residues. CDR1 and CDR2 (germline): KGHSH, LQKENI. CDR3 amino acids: CASSRAGSGNTIYF. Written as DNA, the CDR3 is TGTGCCAGCTCACGAGCGGGCTCTGGAAACACCATATATTTT.